This T cell receptor beta chain was obtained from a study of control samples from healthy donors and cancer patients. Looked up from germline, CDR1 is KGHSH and CDR2 is LQKENI. The ends were cut back, 3 bases at V and 5 bases at J, with 13 bases in the middle. This CDR3 contains 15 residues. Assay used: immunoSEQ multiplex PCR; TCRdb lists only in-frame clones, some missing. The table shows some 79,000 clones, with roughly 87% occurring only once. This receptor was obtained from a woman in her 50s in good health. This chain links TRBV18 with TRBJ1-4; D remains unclear. Sample: blood. CDR3 nucleotides: TGTGCCAGCTCACCGGCGGTAGGTGGCAATGAAAAACTGTTTTTT. Encoded protein: CASSPAVGGNEKLFF.